This is a list of T cell receptor beta chains from one sample in a study of resident and recirculating memory T cells in vitiligo. Clones were sequenced by immunoSEQ multiplex PCR, and TCRdb holds only the in-frame ones, with some missing. The sample lists more than 70,000 clones; about 91% were seen once. The sequencing input was blood. The source is a male donor with vitiligo. Both conserved end residues are part of each CDR3. Each record gives: clone size, D gene, J gene, V gene, CDR3 protein, CDR3 DNA. A D gene is named only where the DNA matches it firmly. The size of a clone is reported for some rows only, either as once, few or many, or as a class for expanded clones.

>few|NA|TRBJ2-7|TRBV7-3
CASSLGVQEGYEQYF
TGTGCCAGCAGCTTAGGCGTTCAGGAGGGCTACGAGCAGTACTTC
>NA|TRBD2|TRBJ2-7|TRBV11-1
CASSLAGGPSYEQYF
TGTGCCAGCAGCCTAGCGGGAGGGCCCTCCTACGAGCAGTACTTC
>NA|TRBD1|TRBJ2-2|TRBV27
CASSTGQGYTGELFF
TGTGCCAGCAGTACGGGACAGGGGTACACCGGGGAGCTGTTTTTT
>NA|TRBD1|TRBJ1-2|TRBV11-2
CASSFSGPGTGHYGYTF
TGTGCCAGCAGCTTCAGTGGCCCCGGGACAGGACACTATGGCTACACCTTC
>NA|TRBD1|TRBJ2-7|TRBV7-9
CASSPPGTGGSEQYF
TGTGCCAGCAGCCCCCCCGGGACAGGGGGTTCCGAGCAGTACTTC
>NA|NA|TRBJ2-7|TRBV5-6
CASSTNTYEQYF
TGTGCCAGCAGCACTAATACCTACGAGCAGTACTTC
>NA|NA|TRBJ1-3|TRBV7-2
CASSRTGFSGNTIYF
TGTGCCAGCAGCCGTACAGGGTTTTCTGGAAACACCATATATTTT
>NA|TRBD2|TRBJ2-3|TRBV4-1
CASSQGGLAGVDTQYF
TGCGCCAGCAGCCAAGGGGGACTAGCGGGAGTAGATACGCAGTATTTT
>NA|NA|TRBJ2-1|TRBV5-1
CASSSELSSYNEQFF
TGCGCCAGCAGCTCCGAGCTGAGCTCCTACAATGAGCAGTTCTTC
>NA|NA|TRBJ2-3|TRBV28
CASSQQDRNTQYF
TGTGCCAGCAGCCAACAGGATCGGAATACGCAGTATTTT
>NA|NA|TRBJ1-1|TRBV6-1
CASSEALDSTTEAFF
TGTGCCAGCAGTGAAGCGTTGGACAGCACCACTGAAGCTTTCTTT
>NA|TRBD1|TRBJ2-7|TRBV6-1
CSLGQGSYEQYF
TGTTCTCTGGGACAGGGAAGCTACGAGCAGTACTTC
>once|NA|TRBJ1-1|TRBV5-1
CASSPTTGFTEAFF
TGCGCCAGCAGCCCGACGACAGGTTTCACTGAAGCTTTCTTT
>NA|NA|TRBJ1-1|TRBV28
CASGRVNTEAFF
TGTGCCAGCGGCAGGGTGAACACTGAAGCTTTCTTT
>once|TRBD1|TRBJ2-3|TRBV7-7
CASSGRDRWDTQYF
TGTGCCAGCAGTGGCCGGGACAGGTGGGATACGCAGTATTTT
>NA|NA|TRBJ2-1|TRBV27
CASSFLLSGDEQFF
TGTGCCAGCAGTTTCTTACTCTCTGGTGATGAGCAGTTCTTC
>NA|TRBD2|TRBJ2-7|TRBV11-2
CASRSLAGSGKAYEQYF
TGTGCCAGCAGGTCCCTGGCTGGTAGCGGGAAAGCCTACGAGCAGTACTTC
>NA|TRBD1|TRBJ2-7|TRBV7-9
CASSFHTGTGGHEQYF
TGTGCCAGCAGCTTCCATACCGGGACAGGGGGACACGAGCAGTACTTC
>NA|NA|TRBJ1-1|TRBV6-1
CASTFERVTEAFF
TGTGCCAGCACCTTCGAGAGGGTGACTGAAGCTTTCTTT
>NA|NA|TRBJ1-1|TRBV5-4
CASSRGQSGATEAFF
TGTGCCAGCAGCCGGGGCCAGTCGGGAGCCACTGAAGCTTTCTTT
>NA|NA|TRBJ2-3|TRBV10-3
CAISPGTDTQYF
TGTGCCATCAGTCCAGGAACAGATACGCAGTATTTT
>NA|TRBD1|TRBJ2-5|TRBV11-3
CASSFAGGQGKETQYF
TGTGCCAGCAGCTTTGCAGGGGGACAGGGGAAGGAGACCCAGTACTTC
>once|TRBD1|TRBJ2-3|TRBV7-9
CASRARGPGTDTQYF
TGTGCCAGCAGGGCCAGGGGGCCGGGCACAGATACGCAGTATTTT
>NA|NA|TRBJ1-1|TRBV27
CASARLERDTEAFF
TGTGCCAGCGCGCGGCTCGAGAGGGACACTGAAGCTTTCTTT
>NA|TRBD1|TRBJ1-2|TRBV28
CASSLYARGQGDGYTF
TGTGCCAGCAGTTTATATGCCCGGGGACAGGGAGACGGCTACACCTTC
>NA|NA|TRBJ1-3|TRBV18
CASSPLWKPGGNTIYF
TGTGCCAGCTCACCACTCTGGAAACCGGGTGGAAACACCATATATTTT
>NA|NA|TRBJ2-7|TRBV28
CASSFAPGNSYEQYF
TGTGCCAGCAGTTTTGCCCCAGGAAACTCCTACGAGCAGTACTTC
>NA|NA|TRBJ2-7|TRBV12-5
CASGSSLFEQYF
TGTGCTAGTGGTTCCTCGTTGTTCGAGCAGTACTTC
>NA|TRBD1|TRBJ1-2|TRBV11-2
CASSPGGGSGYTF
TGTGCCAGCAGCCCAGGGGGCGGGAGCGGCTACACCTTC
>NA|TRBD1|TRBJ1-3|TRBV7-8
CASSSDREMDTIYF
TGTGCCAGCAGCTCAGACAGGGAGATGGACACCATATATTTT
>NA|NA|TRBJ1-2|TRBV2
CASRDWRVFYTF
TGTGCCAGCAGGGACTGGAGGGTCTTCTACACCTTC
>NA|TRBD2|TRBJ2-3|TRBV9
CASSPIAGHTDTQYF
TGTGCCAGCAGCCCCATAGCGGGACACACAGATACGCAGTATTTT
>once|NA|TRBJ1-1|TRBV19
CASSIGRGGVEEAFF
TGTGCCAGTAGTATCGGCAGGGGTGGGGTCGAGGAAGCTTTCTTT
>NA|TRBD1|TRBJ1-1|TRBV5-5
CASSRGQGFTEAFF
TGTGCCAGCAGCCGCGGACAGGGTTTCACTGAAGCTTTCTTT
>NA|NA|TRBJ2-3|TRBV7-3
CASSLGGRSTDTQYF
TGTGCCAGCAGCTTAGGGGGCCGTAGCACAGATACGCAGTATTTT
>NA|TRBD1|TRBJ2-4|TRBV5-1
CASSLFGVTGEGGAKNIQYF
TGCGCCAGCAGCCTCTTCGGTGTTACAGGGGAAGGGGGAGCCAAAAACATTCAGTACTTC
>NA|TRBD2|TRBJ2-7|TRBV28
CASSLYAGLALEGAYEQYF
TGTGCCAGCAGTTTGTACGCGGGACTAGCTCTCGAGGGGGCCTACGAGCAGTACTTC
>NA|TRBD2|TRBJ2-1|TRBV9
CASSPGASGSSYNEQFF
TGTGCCAGCAGCCCCGGGGCTAGCGGCAGCTCCTACAATGAGCAGTTCTTC
>NA|TRBD2|TRBJ2-1|TRBV9
CASSAASGSPYNEQFF
TGTGCCAGCAGCGCAGCTAGCGGGAGTCCCTACAATGAGCAGTTCTTC
>NA|NA|TRBJ2-3|TRBV9
CASSRRGTTDTQYF
TGTGCCAGCAGCCGCAGGGGCACCACAGATACGCAGTATTTT
>NA|NA|TRBJ1-5|TRBV9
CASSVEPLGQPQHF
TGTGCCAGCAGCGTAGAACCCCTCGGTCAGCCCCAGCATTTT
>NA|TRBD2|TRBJ2-2|TRBV6-6
CASRAGGHSTGELFF
TGTGCCAGTCGAGCGGGAGGGCATAGCACCGGGGAGCTGTTTTTT
>NA|NA|TRBJ1-5|TRBV30
CAWSVAGDQPQHF
TGTGCCTGGAGTGTAGCGGGAGATCAGCCCCAGCATTTT
>NA|TRBD1|TRBJ2-1|TRBV30
CAWTPDRHNEQFF
TGTGCCTGGACCCCGGACAGGCACAATGAGCAGTTCTTC